The source of this T cell receptor (beta chain) is a study of blood T cell repertoires in COVID-19 (dated by TCRdb to between 2020 and 2021). A note on the overall study: The collaborator samples originated in the United States, Italy and Spain and spanned the acute and convalescent phases of COVID-19. The prospective study material was composed of cDNA or gDNA derived from T cells, B-cell-depleted T cells, or PBMCs. Subjects who had been exposed to COVID-19, were actively infected with it, or had recovered from it provided the deeply sampled blood TCRbeta repertoires that made up the dataset. The repertoires were made available in a free public database intended to serve as a resource for research on the immune response to SARS-CoV-2. Samples came from the ongoing ImmuneRACE study (first 160 participants) plus 1,254 subjects from 6 global collaborators. A de-identified subject ID, COVID-19 status, age in years and sex were almost always included in the sample metadata. Where available, HLA class I and class II types were taken from metadata supplied by the sample provider and were not determined by assay-based typing. General study outcomes and caveats: Clinical and demographic metadata were provided uncurated, with the amount varying by source and participant.

One collaborating source in Seattle enrolled patients during active infection and followed them longitudinally through the course of disease. Collaborating institutions collected whole blood in K2EDTA tubes following their own protocols. For TCRbeta analysis, collaborators shipped samples in one of three forms: frozen whole blood, isolated PBMCs, or DNA extracted from either of those sample types. The immunoSEQ Assay, a bias-controlled multiplex PCR, was used to amplify TCRbeta CDR3 regions from genomic DNA. The source study handled its data this way. The number of nucleated cells in each sample was estimated from the amplification of reference gene primers within the assay. To quantify the absolute abundance of each unique TCRbeta CDR3 rearrangement, sequence reads were collapsed and filtered. For each sample, productive Simpson clonality was calculated as the square root of Simpson's diversity index across productive rearrangements. The table was pulled from immuneACCESS by TCRdb, which kept in-frame rearrangements only. Such tables lose some clones; where checked, under half of the loss comes from unresolved V genes, and the rest has no known cause. That table gives V, J and clone size, and the DNA gave D and trimming. The sample table contains some 260,000 clones; only one count was recorded for approximately 89% of them. The ten largest clonotypes hold approximately 10% of the sample.

To note about this clone: It lacks a known antigen. Base qualities are not recorded, but no much larger clone differs from it by a single base.

This TCR was sampled from a woman aged 70-85 years with COVID-19, enrolled during active disease. Sample: peripheral blood.

The CDR3 sequence is CATSRAGLFYEQYF. The sequenced DNA: TGTGCCACCAGCAGGGCGGGACTTTTCTACGAGCAGTACTTC. The chain uses TRBV15 and TRBJ2-7; matching of 6 bases hints at TRBD2 as the D gene. Based on the germline V gene (reference sequence), the CDR1 and CDR2 sequences are LNHNV and YYDKDF. V drops 3 bases and J drops 3 bases, leaving 12 bases in between. From cysteine to phenylalanine, the CDR3 is 14 amino acids long. Of the read, only the CDR3 DNA is kept; its 42 bases are in frame from base 1.